This T cell receptor beta chain originates from a study of spatial heterogeneity in lung cancer. The study's findings and limits: Counts that tracked tumor mutation counts were those of expanded intratumoral alpha and beta TCRs.

TCRdb called the 5' RACE reads again in MiXCR, with one record for every CDR3 protein. The table shows 15,000 to 20,000 distinct CDR3 sequences, with roughly 7% occurring only once. Time point noted: sample taken at primary tumor resection. Remarks on this clonotype: The antigen is undetermined.

The receptor comes from a female donor with early-stage non-small cell lung cancer. The material was lung tumor tissue, obtained at surgery.

CDR3: CAISESRGTGGDTQYF. The CDR3 nucleotides read TGTGCCATCAGTGAGTCTCGGGGGACGGGGGGAGATACGCAGTATTTT. This chain links TRBV10-3 with TRBJ2-3; 7 positions match TRBD2. The CDR3 covers 16 residues. The germline gives CDR1 ENHRY, CDR2 SYGVKD. The ends lost 0 bases at V and 5 bases at J; junction bases unmatched: 8.